The rows below give T cell receptor beta chains drawn from one sample of a study of blood T cell repertoires in COVID-19. Libraries were prepared by immunoSEQ multiplex PCR; TCRdb keeps only in-frame clonotypes and omits some of them. The repertoire holds 80,000 to 95,000 clones, with around 85% as singletons. Sequencing was carried out using peripheral blood. The receptors shown here come from a man aged 80 or over with acute or convalescent COVID-19. CDR3s include the opening cysteine and the closing phenylalanine or tryptophan. Fields, in order: clone size, D gene, J gene, V gene, CDR3 protein, CDR3 DNA. The D gene is left open where the match is weak. For some rows the clone size is stated as once, few or many, or as a class when expanded; others skip it.

>NA|TRBD1|TRBJ1-2|TRBV27
CASSPTRTGWNDGYTF
TGTGCCAGCAGTCCGACCCGGACAGGGTGGAATGATGGCTACACCTTC
>NA|TRBD1|TRBJ2-7|TRBV29-1
CSVQGAGEQYF
TGCAGCGTTCAGGGGGCAGGTGAGCAGTACTTC
>NA|NA|TRBJ1-3|TRBV9
CASSVGPGYSSGNTIYF
TGTGCCAGCAGCGTAGGGCCGGGGTACAGCTCTGGAAACACCATATATTTT
>NA|NA|TRBJ1-4|TRBV5-8
CASSLYPDSNEKLFF
TGTGCCAGCAGCTTGTACCCCGACTCTAATGAAAAACTGTTTTTT
>once|NA|TRBJ2-1|TRBV28
CASSLAGGPYEQFF
TGTGCCAGCAGTTTGGCAGGGGGGCCGTATGAGCAGTTCTTC
>once|NA|TRBJ2-7|TRBV7-9
CASSLAEGRAYEQYF
TGTGCCAGCAGCTTAGCCGAGGGAAGGGCCTACGAGCAGTACTTC
>NA|NA|TRBJ2-1|TRBV5-5
CASSLPPGSYNEQFF
TGTGCCAGCAGCTTGCCGCCAGGGTCCTACAATGAGCAGTTCTTC
>NA|NA|TRBJ1-5|TRBV30
CAWSAPPSNQPQHF
TGTGCCTGGAGTGCCCCCCCGTCCAATCAGCCCCAGCATTTT
>NA|NA|TRBJ1-4|TRBV23-1
CASSSTGNATNEKLFF
TGCGCCAGCAGTTCTACAGGAAATGCAACTAATGAAAAACTGTTTTTT
>NA|TRBD2|TRBJ2-1|TRBV7-2
CASSFSTSGSNEQFF
TGTGCCAGCAGCTTTTCGACTAGCGGGAGTAATGAGCAGTTCTTC
>NA|NA|TRBJ1-4|TRBV14
CASSQAGSLGEKLFF
TGTGCCAGCAGCCAAGCAGGCTCCCTCGGTGAAAAACTGTTTTTT
>NA|TRBD2|TRBJ2-1|TRBV11-3
CASSLGTSSDEQFF
TGTGCCAGCAGCTTGGGGACTAGCAGCGATGAGCAGTTCTTC
>NA|TRBD1|TRBJ2-4|TRBV19
CASSAGTGGKNIQYF
TGTGCCAGTAGTGCCGGGACAGGGGGCAAAAACATTCAGTACTTC
>once|NA|TRBJ2-2|TRBV12-3/TRBV12-4
CASSFKKELFF
TGTGCCAGCAGTTTTAAAAAGGAGCTGTTTTTT
>NA|TRBD2|TRBJ2-5|TRBV5-1
CASSLGLAGGRETQYF
TGCGCCAGCAGCTTGGGACTAGCGGGAGGTAGGGAGACCCAGTACTTC
>NA|NA|TRBJ2-7|TRBV14
CASSPTPSLDKLEQYF
TGTGCCAGCAGCCCAACCCCAAGCCTCGACAAATTAGAGCAGTACTTC
>NA|NA|TRBJ1-5|TRBV2
CASSVDSNSNQPQHF
TGTGCCAGCAGTGTAGACAGCAATAGCAATCAGCCCCAGCATTTT
>NA|NA|TRBJ1-2|TRBV14
CASSQDRNYGYTF
TGTGCCAGCAGCCAAGACAGGAACTATGGCTACACCTTC
>NA|NA|TRBJ2-7|TRBV6-5
CASSLKGYEQYF
TGTGCCAGCAGTTTAAAGGGGTACGAGCAGTACTTC
>NA|NA|TRBJ2-3|TRBV10-1
CASSEFDSSTDTQYF
TGCGCCAGCAGTGAATTTGACTCTAGCACAGATACGCAGTATTTT
>NA|NA|TRBJ1-1|TRBV5-8
CASSLMGSGEAFF
TGTGCCAGCAGCTTGATGGGGTCGGGGGAAGCTTTCTTT
>NA|TRBD1|TRBJ1-1|TRBV6-5
CASRRTGDTEAFF
TGTGCCAGCAGGCGAACAGGGGACACTGAAGCTTTCTTT
>NA|TRBD1|TRBJ2-2|TRBV9
CASSVQTGGANVELFF
TGTGCCAGCAGCGTACAGACAGGGGGAGCGAACGTGGAGCTGTTTTTT
>NA|NA|TRBJ2-7|TRBV7-2
CASSLVAGMVTSYEQYF
TGTGCCAGCAGCTTAGTGGCGGGAATGGTCACCTCCTACGAGCAGTACTTC
>NA|TRBD1|TRBJ2-1|TRBV24-1
CATSDSTGGKNEQFF
TGTGCCACCAGTGATTCGACAGGGGGCAAAAATGAGCAGTTCTTC